This paragraph covers one T cell receptor beta chain sequence. This clone came up a few times. There is no known antigen for this receptor. It has no much larger one-base neighbor in the sample; base qualities were not kept. This sample is part of a study of blood T cell repertoires in COVID-19 (dated by TCRdb to 2020 to 2021). Regarding the research as a whole: The collaborator samples originated in the United States, Italy and Spain and spanned the acute and convalescent phases of COVID-19. The material from the prospective study consisted of cDNA or gDNA derived from T cells, B-cell-depleted T cells, or PBMCs. The dataset comprised deeply sampled blood TCRbeta repertoires from subjects exposed to, actively infected with, or recovered from COVID-19. The repertoires were released in a freely available public database meant as a resource for research on the immune response to SARS-CoV-2. Samples came from the ongoing ImmuneRACE study (first 160 participants) plus 1,254 subjects from 6 global collaborators. A de-identified subject ID, COVID-19 status, age in years and sex were almost always included in the sample metadata. Where available, HLA class I and class II types were obtained from metadata supplied by the sample provider rather than from assay-based typing.

Overall study results and their limits: How much clinical and demographic metadata was included differed by source and by participant, and the metadata was provided uncurated.

Collaborating institutions collected whole blood in K2EDTA tubes following their own protocols. Collaborator samples were shipped for TCRbeta analysis as frozen whole blood, isolated PBMCs, or DNA extracted from either sample type. The immunoSEQ Assay, a bias-controlled multiplex PCR, was used to amplify TCRbeta CDR3 regions from genomic DNA. The paper's data handling went like this. Nucleated cell counts per sample were estimated from amplification of reference gene primers within the assay. To quantify the absolute abundance of each unique TCRbeta CDR3 rearrangement, sequence reads were collapsed and filtered. For each sample, productive Simpson clonality was calculated as the square root of Simpson's diversity index over productive rearrangements. Entries here come from immuneACCESS through TCRdb and include only in-frame sequences with V and J called. Some clones fail to appear in such tables; in the studies checked, an unresolved V gene covers under half of the shortfall, and the cause of the remainder is unknown. From that table come the V and J calls and clone size; the DNA was used to work out D and trimming. The sample contains under 25,000 clones, roughly 73% of them found a single time. The top ten hold about 20% of the sample.

From the cysteine through the phenylalanine, the CDR3 covers 12 amino acids. The CDR3 DNA has 36 bases and is translated from base 1. V is clipped by 5 bases and J by 8 bases, and the sequence between their germline boundaries is 12 bases long. Per the germline V gene, MNHNS is the CDR1 and SASEGT is the CDR2. This TCR was recovered from a human donor in a cohort sampled during active or convalescent COVID-19. The source material was peripheral blood. Recombination joined TRBV6-1 with TRBJ1-1; no D segment can be confidently identified. The DNA reads as follows: TGTGCCAGCAGTCCCCTAAGAGGGGAAGCTTTCTTT. Its translation reads: CASSPLRGEAFF.